The 14 T cell receptor beta chains below all came from one sample that was sequenced in a study of immune evolution from preneoplasia to lung adenocarcinoma. Clones were read by immunoSEQ multiplex PCR, and TCRdb kept only the in-frame ones, dropping some. The sample shows a few thousand clones, almost 75% of them seen only once. The sample was FFPE minimally invasive lung adenocarcinoma tissue. Receptors originate from a person between 55 and 80 years old with lung adenocarcinoma.

The rearrangement uses TRBV7-2 and TRBJ1-2; 9 bases align to TRBD1. The germline V gene has CDR1 SGHTA and CDR2 FQGNSA. V was clipped by 5 bases and J by 4 bases; unmatched bases: 8. This CDR3 comprises 15 residues. CDR3 protein: CASSLTGGTFYGYTF. The DNA for the CDR3 is TGTGCCAGCAGCCTTACAGGGGGCACTTTCTATGGCTACACCTTC.

The rearrangement uses TRBV15 and TRBJ2-2; unclear D gene. Germline values: CDR1 LNHNV, CDR2 YYDKDF (reference sequence). The length of the CDR3 is 16 residues. Deletions cut 4 bases from V and 0 bases from J, with 12 bases between. The CDR3 loop is CATSTNEASNTGELFF. The CDR3 nucleotides are TGTGCCACCAGCACAAACGAGGCATCGAACACCGGGGAGCTGTTTTTT.

This clone has more than one count but fewer than ten. The chain employs TRBV7-2 and TRBJ1-1; D might be TRBD1 (6 bases). V lost 6 bases, J lost 0 bases, and 14 bases lay in between. The CDR3 extends over 15 amino acids. In germline, CDR1 is SGHTA, CDR2 FQGNSA. The CDR3 DNA sequence: TGTGCCAGCAGTACAGGGAGTAAGATGAACACTGAAGCTTTCTTT. This translates into CASSTGSKMNTEAFF.

CDR3 residues: CASSRTPGGAENTEAFF. CDR3 bases: TGTGCCAGCAGTCGGACTCCAGGGGGCGCAGAGAACACTGAAGCTTTCTTT. This chain connects TRBV27 to TRBJ1-1; 8 bases line up with TRBD1. The CDR3 has 17 residues. The germline CDR1 and CDR2 sequences are MNHEY and SMNVEV (reference sequence). The ends lost 5 bases at V and 1 base at J; junction bases unmatched: 12.

The V gene is TRBV4-1, the J gene TRBJ2-2; D could derive from TRBD1 or TRBD2 (5 bases each). The CDR3 covers 15 residues. Trimming shortened V by 0 bases and J by 7 bases, and 12 bases separated the two germline ends. Per the germline V gene, CDR1 is MGHRA and CDR2 is YSYEKL. CDR3 sequence (DNA): TGCGCCAGCAGCCAAGAAGGCAGAGGGGTCGGGGAGCTGTTTTTT. Protein product: CASSQEGRGVGELFF.

This clone appeared a few times. This chain connects TRBV28 to TRBJ1-4, with TRBD1 identical over 7 bases. Trimming at V came to 6 bases and at J to 2 bases, leaving 6 bases not matched to a gene. This CDR3 contains 15 residues. Per germline, CDR1 MDHEN and CDR2 SYDVKM. The CDR3 DNA reads TGTGCCAGCAGCCTACAGGGGTTGACTAATGAAAAACTGTTTTTT. Amino acids: CASSLQGLTNEKLFF.

This clone was counted between two and nine times. The V call is TRBV7-6, the J call TRBJ1-6, with D unclear. Trimming left V 1 base short and J 3 bases short, with 10 bases between. The CDR3 consists of 16 residues. The germline V gene encodes CDR1 SGHVS and CDR2 FNYEAQ. This CDR3 is CASSLEVGDYNSPLHF. As DNA, the CDR3 is TGTGCCAGCAGCTTAGAAGTGGGCGACTATAATTCACCCCTCCACTTT.

The CDR3 coding sequence is TGTGCCAGCAGGATCCGGGACAGTTCACCCCTCCACTTT. This translates into CASRIRDSSPLHF. The chain carries TRBV6-6 and TRBJ1-6; 7 bases map to TRBD1. CDR1 and CDR2 from the germline V gene are MNHNY and SVGAGI (reference sequence). The length of the CDR3 is 13 residues. V dropped 6 bases and J dropped 9; count of bases not matched to a gene: 5.

This clone was recorded a few times. The genes are TRBV30 and TRBJ1-2; no reliable D call. Germline V gene data show CDR1 as GTSNPN and CDR2 as SVGIG (reference sequence). The V gene lost 7 bases and the J gene lost 0 bases, with 15 bases spanning the gap. CDR3 size: 14 residues. CDR3 bases: TGTGCCTCCAGTGAGGTTGGAGCTAACTATGGCTACACCTTC. Translating it yields CASSEVGANYGYTF.

The chain has TRBV15 and TRBJ2-7; 7 positions match TRBD2. CDR3 length: 16 amino acids. J lost 1 base, V lost 0 bases, and 6 bases had no gene match. CDR1 and CDR2 (germline): LNHNV, YYDKDF (reference sequence). The CDR3 loop is CATSRDQASGSYEQYF. The CDR3 DNA reads TGTGCCACCAGCAGAGATCAGGCTAGCGGATCCTACGAGCAGTACTTC.

The rearrangement joins TRBV5-1 to TRBJ2-1; no clear D gene. This CDR3 spans 14 amino acids. The V end lost 5 bases, the J end lost 2 bases, and 11 bases lay between the germline ends. CDR1 is SGHRS and CDR2 is YFSETQ in the germline V gene. CDR3 nucleotides: TGCGCCAGCAGTTCCGAAGACGCCTACAATGAGCAGTTCTTC. Residues: CASSSEDAYNEQFF.

CDR3 protein: CASSYDRGNYGYTF. CDR3 in DNA: TGTGCCAGCAGTTACGACAGGGGGAACTATGGCTACACCTTC. The chain uses TRBV6-5 and TRBJ1-2, with 9 bases lining up with TRBD1. CDR1 MNHEY and CDR2 SVGAGI come from the germline V gene. The trim removed 2 bases at V and 2 bases at J, leaving 0 bases unmatched. CDR3 size: 14 residues.

The chain couples TRBV28 to TRBJ1-6; maybe TRBD1 (5 bases). There are 15 residues in the CDR3. Germline CDR1 MDHEN, CDR2 SYDVKM. With 1 base removed from V and 3 bases from J, the gap between germline ends came to 7 bases. The CDR3 sequence: CASSLLDSYNSPLHF. CDR3 in DNA: TGTGCCAGCAGTTTATTAGACAGCTATAATTCACCCCTCCACTTT.

This clone turned up a few times. The chain couples TRBV6-5 to TRBJ1-4, with a possible D match to TRBD1 (6 bases). Trimming cost V 2 bases and J 3 bases, with 10 bases left between them. Germline V gene lookup returns CDR1 MNHEY and CDR2 SVGAGI. This CDR3 region has 15 residues. The CDR3 nucleotides are TGTGCCAGCAGTTACACAACAGGGTCTAATGAAAAACTGTTTTTT. It specifies CASSYTTGSNEKLFF.